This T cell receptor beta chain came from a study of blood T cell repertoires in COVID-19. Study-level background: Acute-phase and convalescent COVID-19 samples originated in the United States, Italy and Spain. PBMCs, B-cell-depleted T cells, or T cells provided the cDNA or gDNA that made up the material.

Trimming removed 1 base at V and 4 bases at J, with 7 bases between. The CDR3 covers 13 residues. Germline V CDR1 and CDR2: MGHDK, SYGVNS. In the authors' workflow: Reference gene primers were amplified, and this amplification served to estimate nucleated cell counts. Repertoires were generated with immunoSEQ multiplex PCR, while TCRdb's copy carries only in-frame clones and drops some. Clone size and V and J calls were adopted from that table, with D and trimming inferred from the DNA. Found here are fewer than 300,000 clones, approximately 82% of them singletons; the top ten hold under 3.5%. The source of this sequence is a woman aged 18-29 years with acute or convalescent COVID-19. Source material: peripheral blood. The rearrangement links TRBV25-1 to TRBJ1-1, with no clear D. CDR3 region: CASSELWSTEAFF. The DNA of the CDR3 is TGTGCCAGCAGTGAATTGTGGAGCACTGAAGCTTTCTTT.